These T cell receptor beta chains were read from a single sample in a study of control samples from healthy donors and cancer patients. Method: immunoSEQ multiplex PCR; TCRdb's copy keeps in-frame clones and lacks some. The sample holds tens of thousands of clones, about 92% seen once. The sequencing sample was made of PBMCs. Every receptor here comes from a man in his forties with colorectal cancer. The CDR3 runs from the conserved cysteine through the conserved F or W. A D gene is named only where the DNA matches it firmly. Expanded clones get a size class; other rows say once, few or many, or leave the size out.

V gene	clone size	J gene	D gene	CDR3 DNA	CDR3 protein
TRBV9	.	TRBJ2-1	TRBD2	TGTGCCAGCAGCGTACACAAGACTAGCGGGAGGGGTGAGCAGTTCTTC	CASSVHKTSGRGEQFF
TRBV24-1	.	TRBJ1-5	.	TGTGCCACCAGCGGGCCGGGAAGCAATCAGCCCCAGCATTTT	CATSGPGSNQPQHF
TRBV30	.	TRBJ2-1	TRBD2	TGTGCCTGGAGGAGCCTAGCGGTCCCTAAACAGTTCTTC	CAWRSLAVPKQFF
TRBV5-1	.	TRBJ2-5	.	TGCGCCAGCAGCCTGCAGAGTGGGGGACAAGAGACCCAGTACTTC	CASSLQSGGQETQYF
TRBV19	.	TRBJ2-1	.	TGTGCCAGTAGTATAGAACCAGTCTCCTACAATGAGCAGTTCTTC	CASSIEPVSYNEQFF
TRBV12-3/TRBV12-4	.	TRBJ1-1	.	TGTGCCAGCAGTCCCTTTGGGAACACTGAAGCTTTCTTT	CASSPFGNTEAFF
TRBV27	.	TRBJ2-7	.	TGTGCCAGCAGTTTATGGGACTCCATAAGGGGCGAGCAGTACTTC	CASSLWDSIRGEQYF
TRBV10-1	.	TRBJ1-3	.	TGCGCCAGCATCAACAAGGAGGACACCATATATTTT	CASINKEDTIYF
TRBV11-2	.	TRBJ2-5	TRBD1	TGTGCCAGCAGGCACTCTTACCGGGACAGGGGGCGAGAGACCCAGTACTTC	CASRHSYRDRGRETQYF
TRBV5-6	once	TRBJ2-7	.	TGTGCCAGCAGCTTGGCGGCCTACGAGCAGTACTTC	CASSLAAYEQYF
TRBV30	.	TRBJ2-7	TRBD1	TGTGCCGGGGGGGACAGGGAAACCTACGAGCAGTACTTC	CAGGDRETYEQYF
TRBV10-2	.	TRBJ1-2	.	TGCGCCAGCAGTGGAGCTCTGGGGGGGTATGGCTACACCTTC	CASSGALGGYGYTF
TRBV27	.	TRBJ1-1	TRBD1	TGTGCCAGCAGTACAGGGGCGAACACTGAAGCTTTCTTT	CASSTGANTEAFF
TRBV5-1	.	TRBJ2-5	TRBD2	TGCGCCAGCTCCCCCGGCGGGGCGGGAGGGGGGGAGACCCAGTACTTC	CASSPGGAGGGETQYF
TRBV7-2	few	TRBJ1-1	.	TGTGCCAGCAGCTGGAGGGACCGGGCGGAGGCTTTCTTT	CASSWRDRAEAFF
TRBV19	.	TRBJ2-5	TRBD1	TGTGCCAGTAACCGACTCACAGGGGGGCCAGAGACCCAGTACTTC	CASNRLTGGPETQYF
TRBV7-9	.	TRBJ2-7	.	TGTGCCAGCAGCTTAGTCCGCGACGAGCAGTGCTTC	CASSLVRDEQCF
TRBV7-8	.	TRBJ1-3	.	TGTGCCAGCAGACCTGTGGGGGCCGCTGGAAACACCATATATTTT	CASRPVGAAGNTIYF
TRBV4-1	.	TRBJ1-4	TRBD1	TGCGCCAGCAGCCTGACAGGGGGGGAAAAACTGTTTTTT	CASSLTGGEKLFF
TRBV11-2	.	TRBJ1-1	.	TGTGCCAGCAGCTTAGAGGTTCGGACTGAAGCTTTCTTT	CASSLEVRTEAFF
TRBV7-8	.	TRBJ2-7	TRBD1	TGTGCCAGCAGCCCCACAGGGGGCGGACCCTACGAGCAGTACTTC	CASSPTGGGPYEQYF
TRBV10-1	.	TRBJ2-7	TRBD2	TGCGCCAGCAGTGAGTTCACTAGCGGGAGAGGGGACGAGCAGTACTTC	CASSEFTSGRGDEQYF
TRBV27	few	TRBJ2-2	.	TGTGCCAGCAGTTTAAGGGTTGACACCGGGGAGCTGTTTTTT	CASSLRVDTGELFF
TRBV2	.	TRBJ2-1	.	TGTGCCAGCAGTATCCGGGACTTCCGATACAATGAGCAGTTCTTC	CASSIRDFRYNEQFF
TRBV24-1	.	TRBJ2-7	.	TGTGCCACCAGTGATTTATGGGGTGGCGGCGGCGAGCAGTACTTC	CATSDLWGGGGEQYF
TRBV4-3	.	TRBJ1-5	.	TGCGCCAGCAGCCAAGATGGCGGGCCAGGGCAGCCCCAGCATTTT	CASSQDGGPGQPQHF
TRBV6-5	.	TRBJ2-7	.	TGTGCCAGCAGTTCTTACGGGGCGAGCTACGAGCAGTACTTC	CASSSYGASYEQYF
TRBV29-1	once	TRBJ1-4	TRBD1	TGCAGCGTTGAAACCCCCCGGACAGGGTCGCGAAAACTGTTTTTT	CSVETPRTGSRKLFF
TRBV10-3	.	TRBJ2-7	TRBD1	TGTGCCATCAGTGGTGGACAGGGAGGTGCCTACGAGCAGTACTTC	CAISGGQGGAYEQYF
TRBV7-2	medium-sized	TRBJ1-2	.	TGTGCCAGCAGCTTAGCGAGCCCAGGCGACTATGGCTACACCTTC	CASSLASPGDYGYTF
TRBV9	few	TRBJ1-2	.	TGTGCCAGCAGCGGGGGCTCGGGCTATGGCTACACCTTC	CASSGGSGYGYTF
TRBV12-3/TRBV12-4	.	TRBJ2-7	.	TGTGCCAGCAGTTTCGCGGACAGCTACGAGCAGTACTTC	CASSFADSYEQYF
TRBV10-3	.	TRBJ2-1	.	TGTGCCATCAGGGGTTCCTCCTACAATGAGCAGTTCTTC	CAIRGSSYNEQFF
TRBV18	.	TRBJ2-7	.	TGTGCCAGCTCACCACCAGGGGCCCGCCGCTACGAGCAGTACTTC	CASSPPGARRYEQYF
TRBV10-3	.	TRBJ2-7	.	TGTGCCATCAGTGTCATGGACACCTCCTACGAGCAGTACTTC	CAISVMDTSYEQYF
TRBV28	.	TRBJ1-1	.	TGTGCCAGCAGTTTATCGTACGGGAACACTGAAGCTTTCTTT	CASSLSYGNTEAFF
TRBV7-9	few	TRBJ2-7	.	TGTGCCAGCAGCTTAGGACAGAACTACGAGCAGTACTTC	CASSLGQNYEQYF
TRBV28	.	TRBJ2-7	.	TGTGCCAGCAGATACCGGCAGTACTCCTACGAGCAGTACTTC	CASRYRQYSYEQYF
TRBV7-9	.	TRBJ2-3	TRBD2	TGTGCCAGTGAGCGGGAGGGCGGTGCAGATACGCAGTATTTT	CASEREGGADTQYF
TRBV9	once	TRBJ2-7	.	TGTGCCAGCAGCGTAGCCCCCGGGAGTATCTACGAGCAGTACTTC	CASSVAPGSIYEQYF
TRBV7-9	.	TRBJ1-1	.	TGTGCCTCCAGGGGTTCCGGGAACACTGAAGCTTTCTTT	CASRGSGNTEAFF
TRBV7-9	once	TRBJ2-2	.	TGTGCCAGCAGCGTAGTCCCCGGGGAGCTGTTTTTT	CASSVVPGELFF
TRBV4-3	.	TRBJ2-1	TRBD2	TGCGCCAGCAGCCAAGATCCCGTAGCGGGAGGGATCTATGATGAGCAGTTCTTC	CASSQDPVAGGIYDEQFF
TRBV28	.	TRBJ1-1	.	TGTGCCAGCAGTTTATTGGGCCAGGAGAACACTGAAGCTTTCTTT	CASSLLGQENTEAFF
TRBV10-2	once	TRBJ1-5	.	TGCGCCAGCAGTGACCCCCCAGAAATCGGTACGTTTCAGCCCCAGCATTTT	CASSDPPEIGTFQPQHF
TRBV6-5	once	TRBJ2-7	.	TGTGCCAGCAGTTACTCGGGGGACGGCCGATACGAGCAGTACTTC	CASSYSGDGRYEQYF
TRBV5-1	.	TRBJ1-4	.	TGCGCCAGCAGCCAGGGGCAAGGGGAAAAACTGTTTTTT	CASSQGQGEKLFF
TRBV20-1	.	TRBJ1-1	.	TGCAGTGCTAGTACACAGGGATACCTTTTGGACACTGAAGCTTTCTTT	CSASTQGYLLDTEAFF
TRBV12-3/TRBV12-4	.	TRBJ2-1	.	TGTGCCAGCAGTTTTAACGAAGGTGAGCAGTTCTTC	CASSFNEGEQFF
TRBV6-2/TRBV6-3	.	TRBJ2-7	.	TGTGCCAGCAGTTCCCTCCTTGGGACGGATTTATACGAGCAGTACTTC	CASSSLLGTDLYEQYF
TRBV2	.	TRBJ1-1	.	TGTGCCAGCAGTGAACGGGGGGACCCTGAAGCTTTCTTT	CASSERGDPEAFF
TRBV7-9	.	TRBJ1-2	.	TGTGCCAGCAGCCCTCCGACGACCTATGGCTACACCTTC	CASSPPTTYGYTF